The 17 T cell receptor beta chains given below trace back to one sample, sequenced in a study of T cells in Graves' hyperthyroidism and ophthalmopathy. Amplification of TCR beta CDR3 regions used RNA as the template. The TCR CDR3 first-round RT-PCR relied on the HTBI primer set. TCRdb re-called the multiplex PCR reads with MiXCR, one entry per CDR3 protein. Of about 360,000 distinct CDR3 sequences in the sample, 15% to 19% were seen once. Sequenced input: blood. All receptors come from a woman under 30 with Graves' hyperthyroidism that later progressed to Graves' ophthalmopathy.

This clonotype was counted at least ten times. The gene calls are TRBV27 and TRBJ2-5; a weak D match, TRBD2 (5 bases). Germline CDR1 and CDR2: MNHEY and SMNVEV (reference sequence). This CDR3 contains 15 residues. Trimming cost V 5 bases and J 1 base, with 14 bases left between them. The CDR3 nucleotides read TGTGCCAGCAGTGGCAACGGGGTACTCCAAGAGACCCAGTACTTC. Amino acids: CASSGNGVLQETQYF.

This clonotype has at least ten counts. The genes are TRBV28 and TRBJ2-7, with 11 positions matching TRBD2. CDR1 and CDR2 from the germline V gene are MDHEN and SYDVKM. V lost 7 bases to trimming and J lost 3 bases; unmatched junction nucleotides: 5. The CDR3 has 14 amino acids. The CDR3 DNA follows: TGTGCCAGCAAAACTAGCGGGAGTATCTACGAGCAGTACTTC. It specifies CASKTSGSIYEQYF.

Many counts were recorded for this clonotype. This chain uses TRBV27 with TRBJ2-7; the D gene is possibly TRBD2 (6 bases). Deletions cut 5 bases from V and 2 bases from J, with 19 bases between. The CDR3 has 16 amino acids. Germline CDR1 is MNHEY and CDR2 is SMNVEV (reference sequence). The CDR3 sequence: CASSGRETEGTYEQYF. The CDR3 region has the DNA TGTGCCAGCAGTGGCAGGGAAACGGAGGGGACCTACGAGCAGTACTTC.

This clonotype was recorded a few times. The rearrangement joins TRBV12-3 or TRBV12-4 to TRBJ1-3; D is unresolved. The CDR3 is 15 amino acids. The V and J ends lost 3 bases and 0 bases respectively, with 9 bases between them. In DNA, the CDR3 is TGTGCCAGCAGTTTTGACGGCGACTCTGGAAACACCATATATTTT. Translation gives CASSFDGDSGNTIYF.

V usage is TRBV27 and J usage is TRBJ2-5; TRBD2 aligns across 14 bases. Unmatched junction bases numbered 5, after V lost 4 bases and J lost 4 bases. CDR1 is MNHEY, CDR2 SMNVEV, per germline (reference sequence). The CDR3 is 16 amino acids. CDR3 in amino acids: CASSSRLAGGRETQYF. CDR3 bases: TGTGCCAGCAGTTCCCGACTAGCGGGAGGGAGAGAGACCCAGTACTTC.

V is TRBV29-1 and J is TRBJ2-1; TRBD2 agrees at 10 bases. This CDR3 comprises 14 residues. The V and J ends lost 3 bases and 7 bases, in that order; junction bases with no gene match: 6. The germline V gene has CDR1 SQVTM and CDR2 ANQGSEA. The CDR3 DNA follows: TGCAGCGTTGAGACTAGCGGGCAAACTAATGAGCAGTTCTTC. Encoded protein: CSVETSGQTNEQFF.

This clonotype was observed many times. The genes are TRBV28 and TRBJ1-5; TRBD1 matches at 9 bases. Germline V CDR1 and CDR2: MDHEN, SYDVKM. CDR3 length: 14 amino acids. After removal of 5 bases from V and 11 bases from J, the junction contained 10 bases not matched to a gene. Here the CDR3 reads CASSVDSTGGTQHF. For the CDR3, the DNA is TGTGCCAGCAGTGTGGATTCGACAGGGGGTACCCAGCATTTT. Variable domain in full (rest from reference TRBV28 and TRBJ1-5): DVKVTQSSRYLVKRTGEKVFLECVQDMDHENMFWYRQDPGLGLRLIYFSYDVKMKEKGDIPEGYSVSREKKERFSLILESASTNQTSMYLCASSVDSTGGTQHFGDGTRLSIL.

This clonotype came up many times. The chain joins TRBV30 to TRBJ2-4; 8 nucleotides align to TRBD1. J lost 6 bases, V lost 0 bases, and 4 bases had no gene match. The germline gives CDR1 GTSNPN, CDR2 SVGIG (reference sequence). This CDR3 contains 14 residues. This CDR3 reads CAWSVDRAPNIQYF. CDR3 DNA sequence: TGTGCCTGGAGTGTGGACAGGGCCCCAAACATTCAGTACTTC.

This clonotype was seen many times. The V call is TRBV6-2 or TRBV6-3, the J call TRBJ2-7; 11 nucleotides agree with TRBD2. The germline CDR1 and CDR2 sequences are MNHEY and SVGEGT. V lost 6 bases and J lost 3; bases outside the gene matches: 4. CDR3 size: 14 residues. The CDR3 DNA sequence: TGTGCCAGCAGACTAGCGGGAGCTTACTACGAGCAGTACTTC. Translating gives CASRLAGAYYEQYF.

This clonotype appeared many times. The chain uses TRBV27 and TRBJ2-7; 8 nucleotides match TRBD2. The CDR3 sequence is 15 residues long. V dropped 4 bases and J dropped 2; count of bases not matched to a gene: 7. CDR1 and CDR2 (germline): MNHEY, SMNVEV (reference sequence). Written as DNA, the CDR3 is TGTGCCAGCAGTTCCCTGGGAGCGGGGGCCTACGAGCAGTACTTC. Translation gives CASSSLGAGAYEQYF.

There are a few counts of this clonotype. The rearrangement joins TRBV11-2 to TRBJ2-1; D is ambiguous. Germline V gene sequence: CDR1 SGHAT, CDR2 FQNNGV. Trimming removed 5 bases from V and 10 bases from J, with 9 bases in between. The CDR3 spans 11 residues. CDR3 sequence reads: CASSRVREQFF. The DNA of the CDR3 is TGTGCCAGCAGCCGGGTTCGGGAGCAGTTCTTC. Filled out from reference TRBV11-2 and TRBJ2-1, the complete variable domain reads EAGVAQSPRYKIIEKRQSVAFWCNPISGHATLYWYQQILGQGPKLLIQFQNNGVVDDSQLPKDRFSAERLKGVDSTLKIQPAKLEDSAVYLCASSRVREQFFGPGTRLTVL.

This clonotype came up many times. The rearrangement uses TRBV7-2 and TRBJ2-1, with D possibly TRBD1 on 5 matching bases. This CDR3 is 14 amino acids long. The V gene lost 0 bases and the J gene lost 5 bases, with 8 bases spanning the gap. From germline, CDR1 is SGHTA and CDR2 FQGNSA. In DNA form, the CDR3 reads TGTGCCAGCAGCTTAGCGGTCAGGGACAATGAGCAGTTCTTC. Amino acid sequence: CASSLAVRDNEQFF.

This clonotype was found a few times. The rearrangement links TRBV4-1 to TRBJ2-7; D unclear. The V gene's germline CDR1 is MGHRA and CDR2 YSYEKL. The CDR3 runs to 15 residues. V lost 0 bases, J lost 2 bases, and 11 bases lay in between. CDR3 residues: CASSQESPAPYEQYF. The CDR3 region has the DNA TGCGCCAGCAGCCAAGAAAGTCCAGCCCCCTACGAGCAGTACTTC.

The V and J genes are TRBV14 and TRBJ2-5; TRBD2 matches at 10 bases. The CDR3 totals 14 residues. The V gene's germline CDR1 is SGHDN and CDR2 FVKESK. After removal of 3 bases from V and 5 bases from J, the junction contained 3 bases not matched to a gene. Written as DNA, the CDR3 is TGTGCCAGCAGCCAGCTAGCGGGAGCGGAGACCCAGTACTTC. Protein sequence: CASSQLAGAETQYF.

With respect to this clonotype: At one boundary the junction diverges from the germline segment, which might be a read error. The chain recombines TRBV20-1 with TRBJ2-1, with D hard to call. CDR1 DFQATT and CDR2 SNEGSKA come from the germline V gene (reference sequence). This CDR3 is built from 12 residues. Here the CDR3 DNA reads TGCAGTGCTAGCCCCCCCACAGCCCCTCTGCTCTTC. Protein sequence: CSASPPTAPLLF.

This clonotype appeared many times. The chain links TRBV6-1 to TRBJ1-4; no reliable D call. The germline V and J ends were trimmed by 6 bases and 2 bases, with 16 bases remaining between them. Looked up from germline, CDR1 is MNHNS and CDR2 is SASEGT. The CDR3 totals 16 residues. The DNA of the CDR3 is TGTGCCAGCAGCCCGGACCGACGGCCGACTAATGAAAAACTGTTTTTT. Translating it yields CASSPDRRPTNEKLFF.

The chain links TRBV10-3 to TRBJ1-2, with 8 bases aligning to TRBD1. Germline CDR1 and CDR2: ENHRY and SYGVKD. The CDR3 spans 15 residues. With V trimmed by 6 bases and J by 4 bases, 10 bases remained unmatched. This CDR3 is CAISARTGSSYGYTF. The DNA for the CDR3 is TGTGCCATCAGCGCCAGGACAGGGTCTAGCTATGGCTACACCTTC.